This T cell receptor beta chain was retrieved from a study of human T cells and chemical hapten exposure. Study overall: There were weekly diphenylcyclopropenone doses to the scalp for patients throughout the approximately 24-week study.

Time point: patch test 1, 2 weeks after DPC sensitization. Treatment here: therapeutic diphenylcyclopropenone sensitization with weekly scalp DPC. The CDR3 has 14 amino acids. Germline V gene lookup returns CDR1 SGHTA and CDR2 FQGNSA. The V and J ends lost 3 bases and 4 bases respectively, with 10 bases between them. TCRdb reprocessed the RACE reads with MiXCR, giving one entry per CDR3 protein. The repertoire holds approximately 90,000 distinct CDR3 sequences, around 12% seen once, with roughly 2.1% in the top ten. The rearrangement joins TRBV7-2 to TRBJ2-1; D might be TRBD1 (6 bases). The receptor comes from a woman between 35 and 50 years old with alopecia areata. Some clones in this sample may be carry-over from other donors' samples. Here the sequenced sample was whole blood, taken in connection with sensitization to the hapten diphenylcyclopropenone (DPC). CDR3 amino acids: CASSFAGEYNEQFF. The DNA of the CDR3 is TGTGCCAGCAGCTTTGCAGGGGAGTACAATGAGCAGTTCTTC.